These 7 T cell receptor beta chains came from one sample sequenced in a study of spatial heterogeneity in lung cancer. The antigens of these receptors remain unknown. Specified time point: sample taken at primary tumor resection. Notes on the study in general: Expanded alpha and beta TCR counts within tumors tracked tumor mutation counts.

TCRdb reanalysed the 5' RACE reads using MiXCR and keeps one entry per CDR3 protein. The data hold about 7,800 distinct CDR3 sequences, with approximately 8.9% observed a single time. Sequenced material: lung tumor tissue, taken at surgery. Receptors originate from a male donor with early-stage non-small cell lung cancer.

In its sample, this clonotype ranks as medium-sized. Because the library targeted alpha chains, this beta chain is an off-target read whose size means little. The chain uses TRBV9 and TRBJ2-1; 10 bases line up with TRBD2. J was trimmed by 4 bases and V by 0 bases; bases with no gene match: 1. Germline V gene data show CDR1 as SGDLS and CDR2 as YYNGEE. This CDR3 contains 15 residues. In DNA form, the CDR3 reads TGTGCCAGCAGCGTAGAACTAGCGGGATACAATGAGCAGTTCTTC. It specifies CASSVELAGYNEQFF.

Of note for this clonotype: Since it is a stray read in a library aimed at alpha chains, this beta chain has a size that is not meaningful. The chain combines TRBV10-2 with TRBJ2-7, with 8 bases lining up with TRBD1. The ends lost 6 bases at V and 3 bases at J; junction bases unmatched: 4. This CDR3 spans 13 amino acids. The V gene's germline CDR1 is WSHSY and CDR2 SAAADI. The CDR3 region is CASSGQGSYEQYF. In DNA form, the CDR3 reads TGCGCCAGCAGCGGACAGGGAAGCTACGAGCAGTACTTC.

By sample fraction, this clonotype is medium-sized (0.01 to 0.1%). This beta chain appears as a stray read in a library generated for alpha chains; its size is not informative. The chain uses TRBV5-1 and TRBJ2-5, with D tentatively TRBD1 or TRBD2 (6 bases each). V was trimmed by 6 bases and J by 7 bases, leaving 16 bases between them. The CDR3 is 13 residues long. CDR1 and CDR2 (germline): SGHRS, YFSETQ. CDR3 in amino acids: CASTRMGGATQYF. The CDR3 DNA sequence: TGCGCCAGCACCCGAATGGGGGGCGCGACCCAGTACTTC.

This clonotype was seen repeatedly, ten times or more. This beta chain lies outside the target of a library built for alpha chains; its clone size means little. The chain is built from TRBV6-5 and TRBJ2-1; tentative D call: TRBD2 (5 bases). V lost 5 bases, J lost 6 bases, and 11 bases lay in between. The CDR3 runs 13 residues. Per the germline V gene, CDR1 is MNHEY and CDR2 is SVGAGI. CDR3 region: CASSTLAFNEQFF. The CDR3 DNA follows: TGTGCCAGCAGTACCCTAGCTTTCAATGAGCAGTTCTTC.

This clonotype is categorized as medium-sized. Because this beta chain is a stray read in a library intended to capture alpha chains, its abundance should not be given much weight. The chain joins TRBV6-2 or TRBV6-3 to TRBJ2-3; the D call may be TRBD1 or TRBD2 (5 bases each). Looked up from germline, CDR1 is MNHEY and CDR2 is SVGEGT. CDR3 length: 14 residues. Deletions cut 6 bases from V and 3 bases from J, with 13 bases between. CDR3 sequence reads: CASRPGPGTDTQYF. The CDR3 DNA reads as TGTGCCAGCAGACCGGGACCAGGTACAGATACGCAGTATTTT.

By sample share, this clonotype is medium-sized. This beta chain turned up in a library designed for alpha chains; as an off-target read, its abundance says little. This chain uses TRBV15 with TRBJ2-7, with D maybe TRBD1 (6 bases). Germline values: CDR1 LNHNV, CDR2 YYDKDF (reference sequence). This CDR3 comprises 13 residues. Deletions cut 0 bases from V and 4 bases from J, with 7 bases between. CDR3 amino acids: CATSRDQGYEQYF. The CDR3 DNA sequence: TGTGCCACCAGCAGAGATCAGGGGTACGAGCAGTACTTC.

By frequency in the sample, this clonotype is medium-sized (0.01 to 0.1%). This beta chain is a stray read from a library made for alpha chains; its abundance is not meaningful. The V and J genes are TRBV4-1 and TRBJ1-5; 9 nucleotides align to TRBD1. Germline V gene sequence: CDR1 MGHRA, CDR2 YSYEKL. The V gene end was trimmed by 0 bases and the J gene end by 5 bases; junction bases not matched to a gene: 5. The CDR3 is 16 residues long. For the CDR3, the DNA is TGCGCCAGCAGCCAAGATGGACAGGGGATGTATCAGCCCCAGCATTTT. It is translated as CASSQDGQGMYQPQHF.